The present TCR beta chain was sequenced within a study of blood T cell repertoires in COVID-19. This table comes from immunoSEQ multiplex PCR, and its TCRdb copy is limited to in-frame clones, with some not included. The profile covers about 130,000 clones, with roughly four fifths appearing a single time and around 6% taken by the ten largest. The CDR3 loop spans 17 amino acids. The germline V gene has CDR1 KGHSH and CDR2 LQKENI. With 0 bases removed from V and 1 base from J, the gap between germline ends came to 12 bases. The sequence came from a man between 60 and 75 years old with acute or convalescent COVID-19. Sequencing was carried out using peripheral blood. The chain couples TRBV18 to TRBJ2-2; possible D gene TRBD2, 5 bases. Here the CDR3 reads CASSPPGSSVNTGELFF. Here the CDR3 DNA reads TGTGCCAGCTCACCACCGGGTAGTAGCGTGAACACCGGGGAGCTGTTTTTT.